The 19 T cell receptor beta chains listed next were all sequenced from one sample in a study of blood T cell repertoires in COVID-19. The repertoire was sequenced with immunoSEQ multiplex PCR; TCRdb's copy has only in-frame clones and lacks some. The data contain about 250,000 clones, around 89% of them singletons. Sequenced input: PBMCs or T cells enriched from blood (not recorded which). The source of these receptors is a woman aged 18-29 years who had recovered from COVID-19.

The genes are TRBV10-2 and TRBJ1-1, with TRBD1 identical over 11 bases. The CDR3 spans 19 residues. CDR1 is WSHSY, CDR2 SAAADI, per germline. V was pared by 4 bases and J by 1 base, with 14 bases of the junction left unmatched. The CDR3 region is CASSGGQGVFTFPNTEAFF. CDR3 bases: TGCGCCAGCAGTGGGGGACAGGGGGTATTTACTTTTCCGAACACTGAAGCTTTCTTT.

The chain joins TRBV6-6 to TRBJ2-1, with D maybe TRBD2 (7 bases). V gave up 2 bases and J gave up 5 bases, with 13 bases separating them. The length of the CDR3 is 15 residues. Germline values: CDR1 MNHNY, CDR2 SVGAGI (reference sequence). The DNA for the CDR3 is TGTGCCAGCAGTTACCCCCGGGGGGCCCACAATGAGCAGTTCTTC. This codes for CASSYPRGAHNEQFF.

The chain uses TRBV5-4 and TRBJ2-7, with TRBD1 matching over 10 bases. V shed 3 bases and J 2 bases; nucleotides not matched to a gene: 8. The CDR3 is 16 residues long. The germline V gene has CDR1 SGHNT and CDR2 YYREEE (reference sequence). In DNA, the CDR3 is TGTGCCAGCAGCTGGGGACAGGGGCGCCTTCCCTACGAGCAGTACTTC. It encodes CASSWGQGRLPYEQYF. The whole variable domain, remainder taken from reference TRBV5-4 and TRBJ2-7, is ETGVTQSPTHLIKTRGQQVTLRCSSQSGHNTVSWYQQALGQGPQFIFQYYREEENGRGNFPPRFSGLQFPNYSSELNVNALELDDSALYLCASSWGQGRLPYEQYFGPGTRLTVT.

This chain joins TRBV5-1 and TRBJ1-6; no reliable D call. This CDR3 spans 15 amino acids. The V gene lost 6 bases and the J gene lost 7 bases, with 17 bases spanning the gap. CDR1 and CDR2 (germline): SGHRS, YFSETQ. This CDR3 reads CASTPGGGSNSPLHF. The DNA of the CDR3 is TGCGCCAGCACCCCGGGTGGCGGAAGCAATTCACCCCTCCACTTT.

The V call is TRBV21-1, the J call TRBJ2-5; the DNA was not used to check the table's D call, TRBD1. TRBV21-1 is a documented pseudogene. CDR3 length: 16 amino acids. The CDR3 DNA reads as TGTGCCAGCAGCGGGAGCCGGGACAGGGTTAGAGAGACCCAGTACTTC. Protein: CASSGSRDRVRETQYF.

V and J are TRBV7-2 and TRBJ1-6, with D unresolved. In germline, CDR1 is SGHTA, CDR2 FQGNSA. V was trimmed by 3 bases and J by 7 bases, leaving 10 bases between them. CDR3 length equals 14 residues. CDR3 in DNA: TGTGCCAGCAGCTTGGGTAGCAAGAATTCACCCCTCCACTTT. This codes for CASSLGSKNSPLHF. Looking up the rest from reference TRBV7-2 and TRBJ1-6 gives the full variable domain: GAGVSQSPSNKVTEKGKDVELRCDPISGHTALYWYRQSLGQGLEFLIYFQGNSAPDKSGLPSDRFSAERTGGSVSTLTIQRTQQEDSAVYLCASSLGSKNSPLHFGNGTRLTVT.

This clone has a single count. Here the CDR3 reads CASSLDSPYEQYF. CDR3 coding DNA: TGTGCCAGCAGCCTCGACAGCCCCTACGAGCAGTACTTC. The chain carries TRBV7-9 and TRBJ2-7, with D possibly matching TRBD1 (5 bases). Trimming left V 5 bases short and J 2 bases short, with 10 bases between. The CDR3 loop spans 13 amino acids. Germline values: CDR1 SEHNR, CDR2 FQNEAQ (reference sequence).

The chain carries TRBV27 and TRBJ1-5; D may be TRBD1 (6 bases). The germline gives CDR1 MNHEY, CDR2 SMNVEV (reference sequence). The CDR3 contains 15 residues. Trimming left V 3 bases short and J 4 bases short, with 13 bases between. This chain's CDR3 is CASSFQGLWNQPQHF. The CDR3 DNA is TGTGCCAGCAGTTTCCAGGGGCTTTGGAATCAGCCCCAGCATTTT.

The chain employs TRBV5-1 and TRBJ1-1; D not certain. Germline CDR1 reads SGHRS; CDR2 reads YFSETQ. V dropped 4 bases and J dropped 4 bases, with 11 bases sitting between them. The CDR3 extends over 13 amino acids. The CDR3 bases are TGCGCCAGCAGCAAGGGAGGAGGCACTGAAGCTTTCTTT. Amino acids: CASSKGGGTEAFF.

The J gene is TRBJ2-3, the V gene TRBV5-1; 8 nucleotides align to TRBD2. Trimming took 5 bases from V and 2 from J; bases not matched to a gene: 7. CDR1 SGHRS and CDR2 YFSETQ come from the germline V gene. This CDR3 is 15 amino acids long. CDR3: CASRVSGGATDTQYF. CDR3 nucleotides: TGCGCCAGCAGAGTAAGCGGGGGCGCCACAGATACGCAGTATTTT.

The chain joins TRBV6-2 or TRBV6-3 to TRBJ1-2, with 8 bases aligning to TRBD1. CDR3 size: 14 residues. V shed 4 bases, J shed 7 bases, and the junction held 8 bases outside the gene matches. Germline CDR1 reads MNHEY; CDR2 reads SVGEGT. The CDR3 here is CASSSQGASRGYTF. CDR3 coding DNA: TGTGCCAGCAGTTCCCAGGGGGCGAGTCGTGGCTACACCTTC.

The chain joins TRBV18 to TRBJ2-3, with 12 bases lining up with TRBD2. The CDR3 runs to 16 residues. The germline V gene has CDR1 KGHSH and CDR2 LQKENI. J was trimmed by 0 bases and V by 3 bases; bases with no gene match: 1. The CDR3: CASSPTSGGSTDTQYF. The CDR3 DNA reads TGTGCCAGCTCACCGACTAGCGGGGGTAGCACAGATACGCAGTATTTT.

The chain joins TRBV28 to TRBJ2-7; D gene ambiguous. This CDR3 is 13 amino acids long. CDR1 and CDR2 from the germline V gene are MDHEN and SYDVKM. The V end was cut by 3 bases, the J end by 2 bases, with 8 bases between. Here the CDR3 DNA reads TGTGCCAGCAGTTTTGAGCCGCCCTACGAGCAGTACTTC. This translates into CASSFEPPYEQYF.

The chain couples TRBV12-3 or TRBV12-4 to TRBJ1-5; D may be TRBD1 (5 bases). CDR3 size: 12 residues. The ends were cut back, 9 bases at V and 2 bases at J, with 8 bases in the middle. The CDR3 DNA is TGTGCCAGTACAGGTGGCAATCAGCCCCAGCATTTT. Its protein is CASTGGNQPQHF.

This clone was seen only once. The J gene is TRBJ2-1, the V gene TRBV5-4; D possibly corresponds to TRBD2 (6 bases). The CDR3 has 15 residues. Trimming cost V 1 base and J 4 bases, with 12 bases left between them. Germline CDR1 reads SGHNT; CDR2 reads YYREEE (reference sequence). The CDR3 nucleotides are TGTGCCAGCAGCTTGTCAACTAGCCTTTACAATGAGCAGTTCTTC. This gives the protein CASSLSTSLYNEQFF.

The V gene is TRBV12-1, the J gene TRBJ2-7; the table names TRBD2, a call not compared with the DNA. TRBV12-1 is annotated as a pseudogene. This CDR3 has 16 amino acids. DNA of the CDR3: TGTGCCAGCAGCTCCACTAGCGGGGGGGCGGCCTACGAGCAGTACTTC. This sequence encodes CASSSTSGGAAYEQYF.

The rearrangement links TRBV4-1 to TRBJ2-3; 8 bases map to TRBD1. From germline, CDR1 is MGHRA and CDR2 YSYEKL. The CDR3 covers 16 residues. Trimming cost V 2 bases and J 1 base; bases outside gene matches: 5. CDR3 protein: CASSQPRTGRTDTQYF. CDR3 nucleotide sequence: TGCGCCAGCAGCCAACCTCGGACAGGGCGCACAGATACGCAGTATTTT.

The chain recombines TRBV3-1 (or the pseudogene TRBV3-2) with TRBJ2-3; D is unclear. Trimming cost V 0 bases and J 4 bases, with 8 bases left between them. CDR1 is LGHDT, CDR2 YNNKEL, per germline (reference sequence). CDR3 size: 14 residues. CDR3 residues: CASSQDLPADTQYF. As DNA, the CDR3 is TGTGCCAGCAGCCAAGACCTCCCGGCAGATACGCAGTATTTT.

The V call is TRBV13, the J call TRBJ1-5; D not certain. CDR3 length: 19 residues. Trimming removed 5 bases at V and 0 bases at J, with 23 bases between. Germline lookup yields CDR1 PRHDT and CDR2 FYEKMQ (reference sequence). Here the CDR3 reads CASSLYPAFRVYSNQPQHF. In DNA form, the CDR3 reads TGTGCCAGCAGCCTTTACCCTGCATTCCGGGTGTATAGCAATCAGCCCCAGCATTTT.